The entry below gives a single TCR beta chain sequence along with its context. These data come from a study of shared clonotypes between healthy human individuals. Germline V CDR1 and CDR2: DFQATT, SNEGSKA (reference sequence). This CDR3 comprises 11 residues. Trimming removed 0 bases at V and 13 bases at J, with 12 bases between. Method: immunoSEQ multiplex PCR; TCRdb's copy keeps in-frame clones and lacks some. The data hold millions of clones, with 95% observed a single time. The chain recombines TRBV20-1 with TRBJ1-1; unclear D gene. The sample taken for sequencing was naive CD4+ T cells sorted from blood. Described subset: CD45RA+ positively selected. This clonotype was obtained from a young man in good health. CDR3 DNA sequence: TGCAGTGCTAGAGATCAAGGGAGACTTTTCTTT. Its protein product is CSARDQGRLFF.